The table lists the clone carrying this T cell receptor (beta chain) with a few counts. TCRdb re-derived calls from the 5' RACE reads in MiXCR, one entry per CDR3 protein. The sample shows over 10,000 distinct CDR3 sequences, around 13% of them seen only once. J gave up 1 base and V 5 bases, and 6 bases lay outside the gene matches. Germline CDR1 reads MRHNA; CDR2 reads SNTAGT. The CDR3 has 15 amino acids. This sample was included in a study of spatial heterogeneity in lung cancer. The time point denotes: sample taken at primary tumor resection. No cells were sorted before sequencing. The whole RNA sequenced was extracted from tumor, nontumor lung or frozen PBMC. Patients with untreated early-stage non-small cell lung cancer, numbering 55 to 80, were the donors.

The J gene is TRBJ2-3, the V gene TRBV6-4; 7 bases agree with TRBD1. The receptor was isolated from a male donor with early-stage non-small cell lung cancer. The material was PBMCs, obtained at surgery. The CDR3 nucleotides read TGTGCCAGCAGTATCCGGGACAGTCGCACAGATACGCAGTATTTT. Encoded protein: CASSIRDSRTDTQYF.